This TCR beta chain stems from a study of T cell responses to AZD1222 COVID-19 vaccine. Trimming at V came to 2 bases and at J to 4 bases, leaving 7 bases not matched to a gene. Germline lookup yields CDR1 MDHEN and CDR2 SYDVKM. This CDR3 has 15 amino acids. Only in-frame clones appear in the TCRdb table, and some are missing; sequencing was by immunoSEQ multiplex PCR. The sample carries around 110,000 clones, around 94% recorded once. The V and J genes are TRBV28 and TRBJ1-1; TRBD1 matches at 7 bases. The sample here was peripheral blood, taken 28 days after the second AZD1222 dose. The TCR was taken from an adult who received the AZD1222 COVID-19 vaccine. CDR3 sequence reads: CASSLRQGEGTEAFF. The CDR3 DNA follows: TGTGCCAGCAGTTTAAGGCAGGGGGAAGGCACTGAAGCTTTCTTT.